This TCR beta chain was sequenced in a study of cytomegalovirus exposure and HLA in healthy donors. Study-wide background: From HLA-typed donors, an early data release held approximately 85 million unique TCRs. Study observations and caveats: Among the CMV-associated chains, a few were confirmed in vitro as specific for CMV antigens. Looking again later, the authors saw that most CMV-associated TCR beta chains seemed HLA-restricted. When the data were analyzed later, several of the most significant clusters appeared to be linked to common viral pathogens.

On this clone itself: Its antigen remains unidentified.

Germline V gives CDR1 MGHRA, CDR2 YSYEKL. The trim removed 1 base at V and 2 bases at J, leaving 12 bases unmatched. The CDR3 has 18 amino acids. Primers included in the PCR were 60 Vbeta and 13 Jbeta primers. Clones were read by immunoSEQ multiplex PCR, and TCRdb kept only the in-frame ones, dropping some. The sample consists of 160,000 or so clones, roughly 80% of them appearing once. This TCR derives from a woman aged 45 to 65 in good health and CMV-seronegative. The V and J genes are TRBV4-1 and TRBJ2-3, with 7 bases lining up with TRBD2. Sequencing was performed on PBMCs. CDR3 loop: CASSQAQAGLPNTDTQYF. DNA of the CDR3: TGCGCCAGCAGCCAAGCACAAGCGGGACTCCCAAACACAGATACGCAGTATTTT.